A selection of T cell receptor beta chains follows, all from one sample in a study of cytomegalovirus exposure and HLA in healthy donors. Repertoires were generated with immunoSEQ multiplex PCR, while TCRdb's copy carries only in-frame clones and drops some. Found here are tens of thousands of clones, about 76% of them singletons; the top ten hold 10%. The sequenced material came from PBMCs. These receptor sequences come from a man aged 30-40 years in good health and CMV-seropositive. The CDR3 runs from the conserved cysteine through the conserved F or W. Each record gives: CDR3 protein, V gene, J gene, clone size. Clone size is not always given. Where it is, it says once, few, many or a class for expanded clones.

CASSQDISAGPQHF,TRBV4-2,TRBJ1-5,NA
CASSLTGDWGYGYTF,TRBV7-6,TRBJ1-2,NA
CASSRDRGTGANVLTF,TRBV4-1,TRBJ2-6,few
CASSTGDGNQPQHF,TRBV5-8,TRBJ1-5,few
CASSLFQGLRYEQYF,TRBV11-2,TRBJ2-7,NA
CASSYGLAPKTGELFF,TRBV5-1,TRBJ2-2,NA
CASSFPGGGELFF,TRBV7-9,TRBJ2-2,NA
CASSQVLLTDTQYF,TRBV4-1,TRBJ2-3,NA
CASSPGQTSGGSSYEQYF,TRBV7-9,TRBJ2-7,NA
CASGRGQEYEQYF,TRBV27,TRBJ2-7,NA
CSSSFGGTEAFF,TRBV7-9,TRBJ1-1,NA
CSARGLGAFF,TRBV20-1,TRBJ1-1,NA
CASYGVNTEAFF,TRBV7-9,TRBJ1-1,NA
CASSQQLGDSYNYEQYF,TRBV4-1,TRBJ2-7,NA
CSSSRQGSRELFF,TRBV7-9,TRBJ2-2,NA
CASSLSSGGQYEQYF,TRBV5-1,TRBJ2-7,NA
CASTRAGGTDTRYF,TRBV7-9,TRBJ2-3,NA
CASSWGQNTGELFF,TRBV5-1,TRBJ2-2,few
CAWSVSGLQYF,TRBV30,TRBJ2-7,few
CASSFSGGSYNSPLHF,TRBV5-6,TRBJ1-6,NA
CASSVTTGGNTEAFF,TRBV6-1,TRBJ1-1,NA
CAWRPRQGIHRELFF,TRBV30,TRBJ2-2,NA